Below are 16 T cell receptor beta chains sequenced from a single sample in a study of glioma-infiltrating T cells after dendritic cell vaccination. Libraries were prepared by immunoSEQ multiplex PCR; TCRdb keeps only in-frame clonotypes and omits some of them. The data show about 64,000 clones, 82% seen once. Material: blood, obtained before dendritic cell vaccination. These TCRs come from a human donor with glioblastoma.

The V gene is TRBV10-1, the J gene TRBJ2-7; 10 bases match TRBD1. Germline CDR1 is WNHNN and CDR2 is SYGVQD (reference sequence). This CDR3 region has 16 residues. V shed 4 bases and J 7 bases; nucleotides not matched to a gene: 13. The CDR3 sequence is CASSVRKGQGRGEQYF. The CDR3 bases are TGCGCCAGCAGTGTAAGAAAGGGACAGGGGCGAGGGGAGCAGTACTTC.

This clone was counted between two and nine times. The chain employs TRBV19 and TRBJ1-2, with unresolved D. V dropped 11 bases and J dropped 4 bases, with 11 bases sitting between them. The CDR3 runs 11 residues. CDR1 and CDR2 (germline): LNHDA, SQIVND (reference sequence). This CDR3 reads CAGRTVYGYTF. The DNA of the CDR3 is TGTGCCGGGAGGACGGTCTATGGCTACACCTTC.

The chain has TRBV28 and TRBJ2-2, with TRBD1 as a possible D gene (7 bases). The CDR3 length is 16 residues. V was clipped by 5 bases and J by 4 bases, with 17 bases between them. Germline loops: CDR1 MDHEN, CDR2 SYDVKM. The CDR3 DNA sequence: TGTGCCAGCAGTACCAGGGGGGTTCGCGGCACCGGGGAGCTGTTTTTT. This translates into CASSTRGVRGTGELFF.

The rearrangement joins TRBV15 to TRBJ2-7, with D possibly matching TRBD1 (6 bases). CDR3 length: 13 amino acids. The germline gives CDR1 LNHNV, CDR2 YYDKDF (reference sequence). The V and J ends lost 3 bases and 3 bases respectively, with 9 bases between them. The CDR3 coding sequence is TGTGCCACCAGCAGGGGGGACAACTACGAGCAGTACTTC. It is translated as CATSRGDNYEQYF.

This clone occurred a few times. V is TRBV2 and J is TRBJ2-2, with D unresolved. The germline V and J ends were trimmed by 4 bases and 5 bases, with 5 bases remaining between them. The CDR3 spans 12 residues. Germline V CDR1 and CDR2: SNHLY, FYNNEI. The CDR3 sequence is CASSGETGELFF. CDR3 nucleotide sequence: TGTGCCAGCAGTGGAGAAACCGGGGAGCTGTTTTTT.

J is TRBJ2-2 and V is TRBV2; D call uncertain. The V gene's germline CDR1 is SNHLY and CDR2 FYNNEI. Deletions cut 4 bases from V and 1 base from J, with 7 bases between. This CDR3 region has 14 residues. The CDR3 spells CASSVGENTGELFF. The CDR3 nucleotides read TGTGCCAGCAGTGTCGGTGAGAACACCGGGGAGCTGTTTTTT. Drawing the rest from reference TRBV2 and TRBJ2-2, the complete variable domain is EPEVTQTPSHQVTQMGQEVILRCVPISNHLYFYWYRQILGQKVEFLVSFYNNEISEKSEIFDDQFSVERPDGSNFTLKIRSTKLEDSAMYFCASSVGENTGELFFGEGSRLTVL.

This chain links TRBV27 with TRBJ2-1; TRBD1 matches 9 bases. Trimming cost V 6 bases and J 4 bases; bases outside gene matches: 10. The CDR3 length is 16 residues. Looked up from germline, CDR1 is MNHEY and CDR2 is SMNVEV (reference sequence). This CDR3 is CASRPIRDRVYNEQFF. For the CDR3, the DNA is TGTGCCAGCAGGCCAATCCGGGACAGGGTATACAATGAGCAGTTCTTC.

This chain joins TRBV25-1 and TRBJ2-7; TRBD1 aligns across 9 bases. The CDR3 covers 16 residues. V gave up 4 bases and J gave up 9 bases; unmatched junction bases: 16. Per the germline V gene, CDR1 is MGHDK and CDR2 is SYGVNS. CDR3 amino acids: CASSGSPGQGLGVQYF. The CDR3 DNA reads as TGTGCCAGCAGTGGATCCCCGGGACAGGGCTTAGGGGTGCAGTACTTC.

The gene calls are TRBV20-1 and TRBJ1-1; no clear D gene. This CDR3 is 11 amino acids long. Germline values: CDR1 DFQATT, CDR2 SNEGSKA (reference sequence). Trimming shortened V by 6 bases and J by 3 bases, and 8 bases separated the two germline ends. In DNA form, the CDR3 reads TGCAGTGCCGCGAGCTACACTGAAGCTTTCTTT. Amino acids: CSAASYTEAFF.

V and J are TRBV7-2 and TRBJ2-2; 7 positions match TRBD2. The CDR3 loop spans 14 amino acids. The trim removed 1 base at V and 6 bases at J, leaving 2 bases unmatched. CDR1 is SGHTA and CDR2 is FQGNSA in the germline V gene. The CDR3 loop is CASSLGSGPGELFF. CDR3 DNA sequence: TGTGCCAGCAGCTTAGGTAGCGGGCCCGGGGAGCTGTTTTTT.

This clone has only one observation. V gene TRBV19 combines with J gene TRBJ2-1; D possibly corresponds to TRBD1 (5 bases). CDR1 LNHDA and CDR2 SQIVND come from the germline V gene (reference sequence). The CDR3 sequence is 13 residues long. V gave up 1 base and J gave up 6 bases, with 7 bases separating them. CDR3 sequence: CASSIAGANEQFF. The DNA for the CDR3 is TGTGCCAGTAGTATAGCTGGGGCCAATGAGCAGTTCTTC. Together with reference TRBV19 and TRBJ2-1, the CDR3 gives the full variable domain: DGGITQSPKYLFRKEGQNVTLSCEQNLNHDAMYWYRQDPGQGLRLIYYSQIVNDFQKGDIAEGYSVSREKKESFPLTVTSAQKNPTAFYLCASSIAGANEQFFGPGTRLTVL.

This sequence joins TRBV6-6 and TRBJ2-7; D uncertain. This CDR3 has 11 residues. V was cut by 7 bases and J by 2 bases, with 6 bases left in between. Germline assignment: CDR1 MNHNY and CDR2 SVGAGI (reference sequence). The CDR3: CASTEAYEQYF. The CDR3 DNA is TGTGCCAGCACAGAAGCCTACGAGCAGTACTTC.

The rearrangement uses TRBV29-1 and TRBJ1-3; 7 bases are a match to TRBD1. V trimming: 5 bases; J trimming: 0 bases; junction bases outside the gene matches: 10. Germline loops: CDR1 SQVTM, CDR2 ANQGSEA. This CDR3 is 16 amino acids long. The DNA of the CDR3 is TGCAGCGTTAGGTATGACAGGGCCGCCTCTGGAAACACCATATATTTT. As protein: CSVRYDRAASGNTIYF.

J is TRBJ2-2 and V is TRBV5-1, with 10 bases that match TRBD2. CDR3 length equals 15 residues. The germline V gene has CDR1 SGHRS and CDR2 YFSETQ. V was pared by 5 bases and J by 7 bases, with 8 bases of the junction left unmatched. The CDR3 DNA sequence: TGCGCCAGCAGGCCACTAGCGGGATTGGGCGGGGAGCTGTTTTTT. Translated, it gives CASRPLAGLGGELFF.

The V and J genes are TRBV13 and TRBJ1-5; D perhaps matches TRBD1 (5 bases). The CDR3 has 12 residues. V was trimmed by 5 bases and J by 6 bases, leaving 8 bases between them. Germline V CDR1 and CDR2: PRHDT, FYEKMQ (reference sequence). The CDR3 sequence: CASSIQGQPQHF. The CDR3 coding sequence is TGTGCCAGCAGCATCCAGGGTCAGCCCCAGCATTTT.

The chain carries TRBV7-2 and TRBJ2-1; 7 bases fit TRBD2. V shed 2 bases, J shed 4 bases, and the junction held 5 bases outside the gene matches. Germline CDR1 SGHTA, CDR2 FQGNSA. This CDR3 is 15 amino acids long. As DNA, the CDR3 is TGTGCCAGCAGCTTAAGCGGGGCTCTTTACAATGAGCAGTTCTTC. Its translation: CASSLSGALYNEQFF.